The rows below give T cell receptor beta chains drawn from one sample of a study of blood T cell repertoires in COVID-19. Clones were read by immunoSEQ multiplex PCR, and TCRdb kept only the in-frame ones, dropping some. The table lists fewer than 350,000 clones, 70% to 90% of them singletons. Sequences were obtained from PBMCs or T cells enriched from blood (not recorded which). Every receptor here comes from a woman in her sixties in a cohort exposed to, infected with or recovered from COVID-19 (not recorded which). The CDR3 runs from the conserved cysteine through the conserved F or W. Fields, in order: D gene, J gene, clone size, V gene, CDR3 protein, CDR3 DNA. D genes are given only for firm matches. Some rows mark clone size as missing; the rest say once, few, many or name a class of expanded clone.

TRBD2 | TRBJ2-2 | NA | TRBV9 | CASSVFSGLAGELGELFF | TGTGCCAGCAGCGTTTTCTCGGGACTAGCGGGAGAATTGGGGGAGCTGTTTTTT
TRBD2 | TRBJ2-7 | NA | TRBV19 | CASSASGRVTYEQYF | TGTGCCAGTAGTGCGAGCGGGAGGGTTACCTACGAGCAGTACTTC
NA | TRBJ2-5 | NA | TRBV19 | CASSNREKTQYF | TGTGCCAGTAGTAACAGGGAGAAGACCCAGTACTTC
NA | TRBJ1-5 | NA | TRBV30 | CAWSASAGGVRNQPQHF | TGTGCCTGGAGTGCCTCCGCCGGGGGGGTACGCAATCAGCCCCAGCATTTT
TRBD2 | TRBJ2-7 | NA | TRBV9 | CASSVAGLAGVEQYF | TGTGCCAGCAGCGTAGCCGGACTAGCGGGAGTCGAGCAGTACTTC
TRBD1 | TRBJ1-5 | NA | TRBV10-3 | CAISEAGQGAEPQHF | TGTGCCATCAGCGAGGCGGGACAGGGCGCAGAGCCCCAGCATTTT
TRBD1 | TRBJ1-1 | NA | TRBV18 | CASSHRDSEAFF | TGTGCCAGCTCACACCGGGACAGTGAAGCTTTCTTT
TRBD2 | TRBJ2-1 | NA | TRBV10-3 | CAISESVLAGGFISYNEQFF | TGTGCCATCAGTGAGTCGGTACTAGCGGGGGGATTTATTTCCTACAATGAGCAGTTCTTC
NA | TRBJ2-5 | NA | TRBV5-1 | CASNLQGGPQETQYF | TGCGCCAGCAACCTCCAGGGGGGACCCCAAGAGACCCAGTACTTC
TRBD1 | TRBJ1-3 | once | TRBV5-4 | CASSLGTGTGNTIYF | TGTGCCAGCAGCTTGGGGACAGGGACTGGAAACACCATATATTTT
NA | TRBJ1-1 | NA | TRBV30 | CAWGAARWRTEAFF | TGTGCCTGGGGGGCCGCGAGGTGGAGGACTGAAGCTTTCTTT
NA | TRBJ2-5 | NA | TRBV18 | CASSPSGSETQYF | TGTGCCAGCTCACCCTCAGGGTCGGAGACCCAGTACTTC
TRBD2 | TRBJ2-6 | NA | TRBV7-8 | CASSLVPSGFSGANVLTF | TGTGCCAGCAGCTTAGTACCTAGCGGCTTCTCTGGGGCCAACGTCCTGACTTTC
TRBD1 | TRBJ2-7 | NA | TRBV28 | CASSPRTGSYEQYF | TGTGCCAGCAGTCCCCGGACAGGGTCCTACGAGCAGTACTTC
TRBD1 | TRBJ1-6 | NA | TRBV7-9 | CASSGGTGEDRNSPLHF | TGTGCCAGCAGCGGCGGGACAGGGGAAGATAGAAATTCACCCCTCCACTTT
NA | TRBJ1-5 | NA | TRBV28 | CASSPDRIQPQHF | TGTGCCAGCAGCCCTGACAGGATCCAGCCCCAGCATTTT
NA | TRBJ1-5 | NA | TRBV2 | CASSAGHNSNQPQHF | TGTGCCAGCAGCGCCGGACACAATAGCAATCAGCCCCAGCATTTT
NA | TRBJ1-5 | NA | TRBV2 | CASRSNRELINGQPQHF | TGTGCCAGCCGGAGTAATAGGGAGCTCATCAACGGCCAGCCCCAGCATTTT
NA | TRBJ2-3 | NA | TRBV30 | CASAGVADTQYF | TGTGCCTCGGCTGGGGTAGCGGATACGCAGTATTTT
NA | TRBJ2-2 | NA | TRBV6-5 | CASSYPRGELFF | TGTGCCAGCAGTTATCCTCGCGGGGAGCTGTTTTTT
TRBD2 | TRBJ2-5 | NA | TRBV2 | CASSEASGSLQETQYF | TGTGCCAGCAGTGAGGCTAGCGGGAGCTTGCAAGAGACCCAGTACTTC
TRBD1 | TRBJ1-1 | NA | TRBV3-1/TRBV3-2 | CASRGTGSEAFF | TGTGCCAGCAGAGGGACAGGTTCTGAAGCTTTCTTT
TRBD2 | TRBJ2-2 | NA | TRBV4-2 | CASSQRLAGESPGELFF | TGTGCCAGCAGCCAAAGGCTAGCGGGAGAGTCCCCCGGGGAGCTGTTTTTT
TRBD2 | TRBJ2-3 | NA | TRBV25-1 | CATSIAGATDTQYF | TGTGCCACCAGTATAGCGGGAGCGACAGATACGCAGTATTTT
TRBD2 | TRBJ2-7 | NA | TRBV30 | CAWLKGGLAGNQSPYEQYF | TGTGCCTGGCTTAAAGGGGGACTAGCGGGAAATCAAAGCCCCTACGAGCAGTACTTC
NA | TRBJ2-2 | few | TRBV6-5 | CASSEVHTGELFF | TGTGCCAGCAGCGAGGTACACACCGGGGAGCTGTTTTTT
TRBD2 | TRBJ2-5 | NA | TRBV29-1 | CSVVAGMETQYF | TGCAGCGTTGTAGCGGGAATGGAGACCCAGTACTTC